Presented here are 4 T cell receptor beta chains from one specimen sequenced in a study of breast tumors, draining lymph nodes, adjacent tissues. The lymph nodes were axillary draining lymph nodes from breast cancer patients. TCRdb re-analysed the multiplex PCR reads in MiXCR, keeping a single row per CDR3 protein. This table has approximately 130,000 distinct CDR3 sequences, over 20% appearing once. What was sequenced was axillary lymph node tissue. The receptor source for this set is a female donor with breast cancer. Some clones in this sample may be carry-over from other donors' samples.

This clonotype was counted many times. This CDR3 reads CSTRQEIQETQYF. Here the CDR3 DNA reads TGCAGCACCCGACAGGAGATCCAAGAGACCCAGTACTTC. This chain joins TRBV29-1 and TRBJ2-5, with a weak D call TRBD1 (6 bases). Trimming left V 8 bases short and J 1 base short, with 14 bases between. In germline, CDR1 is SQVTM, CDR2 ANQGSEA. The length of the CDR3 is 13 residues.

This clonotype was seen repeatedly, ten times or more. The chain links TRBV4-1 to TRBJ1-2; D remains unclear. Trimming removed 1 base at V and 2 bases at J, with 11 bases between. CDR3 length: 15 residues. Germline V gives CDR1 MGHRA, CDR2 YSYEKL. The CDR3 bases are TGCGCCAGCAGCCAAGTGAGGGATTCCAACTATGGCTACACCTTC. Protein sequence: CASSQVRDSNYGYTF.

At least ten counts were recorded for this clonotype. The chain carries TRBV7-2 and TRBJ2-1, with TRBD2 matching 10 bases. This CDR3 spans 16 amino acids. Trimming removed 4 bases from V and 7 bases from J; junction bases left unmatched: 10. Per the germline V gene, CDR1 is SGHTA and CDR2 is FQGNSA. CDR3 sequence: CASSSPAGGPGNEQFF. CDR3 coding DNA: TGTGCCAGCAGCTCCCCAGCGGGAGGGCCTGGGAATGAGCAGTTCTTC.

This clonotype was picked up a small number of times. CDR3 sequence: CAWSGGSIGGIQYF. In DNA, the CDR3 is TGTGCCTGGAGTGGCGGGAGCATCGGGGGCATTCAGTACTTC. The chain recombines TRBV30 with TRBJ2-4; 7 positions match TRBD2. The CDR3 consists of 14 residues. Germline V gene data show CDR1 as GTSNPN and CDR2 as SVGIG (reference sequence). V trimming: 1 base; J trimming: 9 bases; junction bases outside the gene matches: 9.